The 10 T cell receptor beta chains below were found in one sample sequenced in a study of blood T cell repertoires in COVID-19. Some clones are missing from TCRdb's copy, which holds only in-frame ones; the method was immunoSEQ multiplex PCR. Of approximately 97,000 clones listed, 84% are singletons. Material for sequencing was peripheral blood. These TCRs come from a man in his forties or fifties with active or convalescent COVID-19.

The CDR3 nucleotides are TGTGCCAGCAGCCAAGCAAATGAGCAGTTCTTC. It encodes CASSQANEQFF. This rearrangement joins TRBV3-1 (or the pseudogene TRBV3-2) to TRBJ2-1; D not resolved. This CDR3 is 11 amino acids long. Trimming shortened V by 1 base and J by 7 bases, and 2 bases separated the two germline ends. CDR1 is LGHDT, CDR2 YNNKEL, per germline (reference sequence).

This chain connects TRBV7-2 to TRBJ1-1; tentatively, D is TRBD1 (6 bases). Germline CDR1 is SGHTA and CDR2 is FQGNSA. V lost 4 bases and J lost 0, with 18 bases in between. This CDR3 contains 17 residues. The CDR3 spells CASSSRTDLLLNTEAFF. The DNA of the CDR3 is TGTGCCAGCAGCTCCCGGACAGACCTACTACTGAACACTGAAGCTTTCTTT.

This chain joins TRBV5-1 and TRBJ2-3; 7 positions agree with TRBD2. V dropped 6 bases and J dropped 4; count of bases not matched to a gene: 8. CDR1 and CDR2 from the germline V gene are SGHRS and YFSETQ. The CDR3 length is 14 residues. CDR3 DNA: TGCGCCAGCAATCTAGCGGCCGAATCAGATACGCAGTATTTT. Protein product: CASNLAAESDTQYF.

This clone was seen a handful of times. The chain recombines TRBV10-1 with TRBJ2-2; tentative D call: TRBD1 (6 bases). Germline V gene sequence: CDR1 WNHNN, CDR2 SYGVQD (reference sequence). This CDR3 has 14 amino acids. The V end lost 3 bases, the J end lost 3 bases, and 8 bases lay between the germline ends. CDR3 residues: CASSDRTDTGELFF. DNA of the CDR3: TGCGCCAGCAGTGATCGGACAGACACCGGGGAGCTGTTTTTT.

The chain joins TRBV9 to TRBJ2-7; maybe TRBD1 (6 bases). The CDR3 spans 16 residues. Trimming took 2 bases from V and 2 from J, leaving 17 bases between them. Germline V gives CDR1 SGDLS, CDR2 YYNGEE. CDR3 region: CASSVGAGVQAYEQYF. The CDR3 DNA follows: TGTGCCAGCAGCGTGGGGGCTGGGGTCCAAGCCTACGAGCAGTACTTC.

The chain links TRBV12-5 to TRBJ2-7, with unresolved D. Trimming took off 4 bases at V and 6 bases at J, with 10 bases between the two ends. Germline-derived CDR1 and CDR2 are LGHNT and FRNRAP. The CDR3 is made up of 12 amino acids. Written as DNA, the CDR3 is TGTGCTAGTGGTTCTTCTAGTGTCGAGCAGTACTTC. Translating gives CASGSSSVEQYF.

The chain uses TRBV18 and TRBJ2-1; weak D call: TRBD1 (7 bases). Trimming cost V 7 bases and J 8 bases, with 21 bases left between them. Germline-derived CDR1 and CDR2 are KGHSH and LQKENI. There are 15 residues in the CDR3. The DNA for the CDR3 is TGTGCCAGCTTCACCAGGGACCAGGGGGGCTATGAGCAGTTCTTC. Its protein is CASFTRDQGGYEQFF.

J is TRBJ1-5 and V is TRBV18; no definite D call. Trimming left V 2 bases short and J 3 bases short, with 8 bases between. The CDR3 extends over 14 amino acids. The germline CDR1 and CDR2 sequences are KGHSH and LQKENI. CDR3 in DNA: TGTGCCAGCTCACCAGGCGGGTTCAATCAGCCCCAGCATTTT. This gives the protein CASSPGGFNQPQHF.

V gene TRBV4-2 combines with J gene TRBJ1-2; no clear D. This CDR3 region has 14 residues. Trimming pared 6 bases from V and 1 base from J, leaving 12 bases between. Germline CDR1 reads LGHNA; CDR2 reads YNFKEQ. DNA of the CDR3: TGTGCCAGCAGGCCGACTGGAGATAACTATGGCTACACCTTC. Amino acids: CASRPTGDNYGYTF.

The CDR3 nucleotides read TGCAGTGCTAGTTCGGGGGGCCGCTATGGCTACACCTTC. This encodes CSASSGGRYGYTF. The chain employs TRBV20-1 and TRBJ1-2, with D tentatively TRBD1 (6 bases). The CDR3 covers 13 residues. Trimming cost V 3 bases and J 4 bases, with 12 bases left between them. Germline V gene sequence: CDR1 DFQATT, CDR2 SNEGSKA (reference sequence).